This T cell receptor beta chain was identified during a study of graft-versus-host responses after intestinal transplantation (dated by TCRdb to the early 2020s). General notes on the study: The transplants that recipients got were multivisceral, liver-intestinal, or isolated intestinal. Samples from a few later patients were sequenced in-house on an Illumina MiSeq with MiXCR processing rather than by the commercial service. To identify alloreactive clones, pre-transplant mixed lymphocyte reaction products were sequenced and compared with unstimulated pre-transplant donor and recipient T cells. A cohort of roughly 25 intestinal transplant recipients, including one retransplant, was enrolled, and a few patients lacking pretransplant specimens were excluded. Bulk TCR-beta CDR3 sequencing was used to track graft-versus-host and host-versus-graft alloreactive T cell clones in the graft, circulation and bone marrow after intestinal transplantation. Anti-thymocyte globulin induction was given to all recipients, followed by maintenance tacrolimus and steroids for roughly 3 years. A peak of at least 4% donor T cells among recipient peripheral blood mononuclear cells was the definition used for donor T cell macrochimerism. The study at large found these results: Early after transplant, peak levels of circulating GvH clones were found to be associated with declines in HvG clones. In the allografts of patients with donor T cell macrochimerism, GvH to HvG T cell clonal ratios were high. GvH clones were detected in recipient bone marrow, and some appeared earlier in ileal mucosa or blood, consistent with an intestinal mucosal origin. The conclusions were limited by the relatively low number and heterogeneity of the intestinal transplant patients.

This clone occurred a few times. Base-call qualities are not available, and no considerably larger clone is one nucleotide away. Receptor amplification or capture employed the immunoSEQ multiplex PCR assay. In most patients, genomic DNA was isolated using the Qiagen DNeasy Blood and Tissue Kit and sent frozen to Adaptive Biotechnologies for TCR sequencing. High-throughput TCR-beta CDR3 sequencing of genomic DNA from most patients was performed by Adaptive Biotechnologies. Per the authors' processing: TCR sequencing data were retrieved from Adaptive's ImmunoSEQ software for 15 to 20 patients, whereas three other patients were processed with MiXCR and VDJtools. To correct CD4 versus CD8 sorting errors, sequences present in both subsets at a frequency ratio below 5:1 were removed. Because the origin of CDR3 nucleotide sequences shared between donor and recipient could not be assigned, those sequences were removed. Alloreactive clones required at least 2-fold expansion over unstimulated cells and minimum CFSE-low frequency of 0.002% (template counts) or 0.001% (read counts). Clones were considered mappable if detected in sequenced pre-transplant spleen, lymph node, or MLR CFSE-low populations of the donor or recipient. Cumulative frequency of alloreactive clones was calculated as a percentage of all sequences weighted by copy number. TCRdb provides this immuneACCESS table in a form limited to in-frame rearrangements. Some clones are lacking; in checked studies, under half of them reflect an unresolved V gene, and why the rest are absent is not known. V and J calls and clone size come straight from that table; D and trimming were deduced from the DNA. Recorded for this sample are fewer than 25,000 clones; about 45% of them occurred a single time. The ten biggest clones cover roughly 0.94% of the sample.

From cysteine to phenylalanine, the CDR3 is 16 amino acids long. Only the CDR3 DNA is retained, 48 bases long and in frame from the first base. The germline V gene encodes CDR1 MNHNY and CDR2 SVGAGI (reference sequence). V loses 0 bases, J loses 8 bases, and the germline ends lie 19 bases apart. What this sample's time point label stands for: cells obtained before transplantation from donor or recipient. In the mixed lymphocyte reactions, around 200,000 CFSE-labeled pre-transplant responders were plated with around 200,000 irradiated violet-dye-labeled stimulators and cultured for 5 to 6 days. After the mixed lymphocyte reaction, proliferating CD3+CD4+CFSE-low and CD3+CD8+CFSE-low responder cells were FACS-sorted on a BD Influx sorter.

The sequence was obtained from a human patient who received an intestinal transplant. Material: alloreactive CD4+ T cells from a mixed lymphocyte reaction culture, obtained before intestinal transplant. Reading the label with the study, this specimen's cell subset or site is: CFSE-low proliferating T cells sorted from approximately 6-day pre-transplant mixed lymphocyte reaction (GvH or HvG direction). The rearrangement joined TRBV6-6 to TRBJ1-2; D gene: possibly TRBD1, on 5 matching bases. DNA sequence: TGTGCCAGCAGTTACTCTCGGCAGGGTGTGGCTGGGGGCTACACCTTC. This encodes CASSYSRQGVAGGYTF.